By share, the clone carrying this TCR beta chain counts as large. Its antigen is currently unknown. Regarding time point: week 47, end of study. Mutant IDH1 20-mer peptide, at 300 ug, made up each vaccine dose, with topical imiquimod. The sample is drawn from a study of a mutant IDH1 vaccine in newly diagnosed glioma. Study summary: V12 occurred at week 35 and V13 at week 47.

Germline V CDR1 and CDR2: SGHNT, YENEEA. V lost 7 bases and J lost 1, with 22 bases in between. This CDR3 is built from 18 residues. Produced via immunoSEQ multiplex PCR; TCRdb's table is partial and in-frame only. This sample has more than 50,000 clones, with around 60% found just once. The chain uses TRBV11-3 and TRBJ2-2; the D gene could be TRBD1 or TRBD2 (5 bases each). Sequences were derived from peripheral blood mononuclear cells (PBMCs), sampled from a glioma patient whose treatment included an IDH1 peptide vaccine. The sequence came from a man aged 40-50 years with glioma. Some clones in this sample may be carry-over from other donors' samples. The chain's CDR3 is CASTHQGPGAVNTGELFF. The CDR3 DNA reads as TGTGCCAGCACCCATCAGGGCCCCGGGGCGGTGAACACCGGGGAGCTGTTTTTT. Full variable domain (outside the CDR3, taken from reference TRBV11-3 and TRBJ2-2): EAGVVQSPRYKIIEKKQPVAFWCNPISGHNTLYWYLQNLGQGPELLIRYENEEAVDDSQLPKDRFSAERLKGVDSTLKIQPAELGDSAVYLCASTHQGPGAVNTGELFFGEGSRLTVL.